This T cell receptor (beta chain) was sequenced for a study of T cell repertoires in cytomegalovirus infection. Study-wide background: Indications of both CMV infection and matching HLA type were provided by public TCR beta signatures. The study's findings and limits: The ex vivo response was dominated by HLA-C-restricted CMV-specific TCR beta clonotypes. Using cumulative public TCR beta family frequency, the authors identified those who carried CMV together with the relevant HLA.

This clonotype has a count of ten or more. The target antigen is unknown. In TCRdb, the reads were re-called with MiXCR into one record per CDR3 protein. Among about 320,000 distinct CDR3 sequences listed, more than 8% were seen once. This CDR3 has 14 amino acids. The ends were cut back, 1 base at V and 4 bases at J, with 10 bases in the middle. CDR1 SGHTA and CDR2 FQGNSA come from the germline V gene. This chain connects TRBV7-2 to TRBJ1-1; possibly TRBD1 for D (6 bases). This TCR was recovered from a human donor in good health (CMV status not recorded). Some clones in this sample may be carry-over from other donors' samples. Sequencing used PBMCs. The CDR3 loop reads CASSLDRVSTEAFF. Written as DNA, the CDR3 is TGTGCCAGCAGCTTAGACAGGGTGAGCACTGAAGCTTTCTTT.